This T cell receptor (beta chain) was captured in a study of regulatory T cells in long-lasting Graves disease. This clonotype has ten or more counts. CDR3 length: 14 amino acids. Germline V lookup: CDR1 SEHNR, CDR2 FQNEAQ (reference sequence). Trimming left V 5 bases short and J 5 bases short, with 13 bases between. The time point is: newly diagnosed GD, antithyroid drugs for less than 3 months. Construction of the TCR library relied on RNA isolated from PBMCs. Construction of the TCR beta libraries employed iRepertoire HTBI primers in conjunction with Arm-PCR of CDR3 regions. TCRdb analysed the multiplex PCR reads with MiXCR anew, one entry per CDR3 protein. This table holds a few hundred thousand distinct CDR3 sequences, around 15% found once. This sample was also put to use in a study of T cells in Graves' hyperthyroidism and ophthalmopathy. From that paper: Appearing also in blood were most of the thyroid clonotypes expanded above 0.001. A 13 V-J signature model discriminated ophthalmopathy versus stable hyperthyroidism. Ophthalmopathy was identified by the model a median about 6 months ahead of onset.

The TCR sequence derives from a middle-aged man with Graves disease. The sample consisted of peripheral blood mononuclear cells (PBMCs), taken at new diagnosis, from a patient treated with antithyroid drugs. The genes are TRBV7-9 and TRBJ2-1, with D perhaps TRBD2 (7 bases). The CDR3 protein is CASSLKGGDNEQFF. CDR3 in DNA: TGTGCCAGCAGCCTGAAGGGGGGGGACAATGAGCAGTTCTTC.